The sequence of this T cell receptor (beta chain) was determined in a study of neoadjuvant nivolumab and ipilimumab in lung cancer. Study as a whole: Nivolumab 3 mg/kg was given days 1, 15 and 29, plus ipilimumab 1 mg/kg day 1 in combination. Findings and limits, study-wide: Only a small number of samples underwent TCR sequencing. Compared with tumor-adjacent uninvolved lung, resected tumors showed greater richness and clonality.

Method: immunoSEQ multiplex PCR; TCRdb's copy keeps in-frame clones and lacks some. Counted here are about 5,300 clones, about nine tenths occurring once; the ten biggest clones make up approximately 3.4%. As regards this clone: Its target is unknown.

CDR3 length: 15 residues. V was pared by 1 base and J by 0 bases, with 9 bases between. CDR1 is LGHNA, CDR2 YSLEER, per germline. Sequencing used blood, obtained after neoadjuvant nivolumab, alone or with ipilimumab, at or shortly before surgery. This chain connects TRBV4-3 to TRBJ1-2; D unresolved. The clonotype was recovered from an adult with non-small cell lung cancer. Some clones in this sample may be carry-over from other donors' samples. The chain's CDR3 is CASSQGGGSNYGYTF. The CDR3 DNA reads TGCGCCAGCAGCCAAGGGGGAGGGTCTAACTATGGCTACACCTTC.